The TCR beta chain under discussion was sequenced for a study of OX40 agonist ivuxolimab in advanced cancers. Germline assignment: CDR1 SNHLY and CDR2 FYNNEI. The CDR3 sequence is 15 residues long. The V end was cut by 6 bases, the J end by 3 bases, with 15 bases between. Some clones are missing from TCRdb's copy, which holds only in-frame ones; the method was immunoSEQ multiplex PCR. The data show about 70,000 clones, with about 83% seen just once and 6.5% to 7.5% held by the top ten. V is TRBV2 and J is TRBJ2-1; D is unclear. The sequenced sample was CD4+ or CD8+ T cells sorted from blood, obtained in a trial of the OX40 agonist ivuxolimab. This TCR was recovered from an adult with an advanced solid tumor such as melanoma, head and neck, liver or kidney cancer. The CDR3 DNA reads as TGTGCCAGCAGGACCGGGTCCAGCATCTACAATGAGCAGTTCTTC. Translation gives CASRTGSSIYNEQFF.